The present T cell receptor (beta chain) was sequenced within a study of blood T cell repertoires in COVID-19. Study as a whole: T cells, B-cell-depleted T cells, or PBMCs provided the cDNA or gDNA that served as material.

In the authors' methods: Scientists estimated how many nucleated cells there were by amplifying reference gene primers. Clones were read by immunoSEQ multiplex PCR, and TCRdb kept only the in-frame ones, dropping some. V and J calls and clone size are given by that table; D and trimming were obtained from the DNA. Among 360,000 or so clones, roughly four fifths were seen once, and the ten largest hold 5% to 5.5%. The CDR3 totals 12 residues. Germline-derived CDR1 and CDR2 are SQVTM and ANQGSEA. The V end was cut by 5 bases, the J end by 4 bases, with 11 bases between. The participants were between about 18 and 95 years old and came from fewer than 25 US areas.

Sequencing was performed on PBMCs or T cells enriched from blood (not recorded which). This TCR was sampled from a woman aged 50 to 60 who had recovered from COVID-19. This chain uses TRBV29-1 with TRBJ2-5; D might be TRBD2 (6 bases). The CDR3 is CSVSISGETQYF. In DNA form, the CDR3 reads TGCAGCGTTAGTATTAGCGGAGAGACCCAGTACTTC.